This is a list of T cell receptor beta chains from one sample in a study of response to subunit inactivated influenza vaccine. Each CDR3 protein gets one entry after TCRdb re-called the RT-PCR reads with MiXCR. The profile shows 150,000 to 200,000 distinct CDR3 sequences, under 13% of them singletons. This specimen consisted of non-naive T cells sorted from PBMCs, obtained roughly 46 days after vaccination. These receptors were obtained from a man over 45 who received an inactivated influenza vaccine. The CDR3 runs from the conserved cysteine through the conserved F or W. Fields, in order: V gene, J gene, D gene, clone size, CDR3 protein, CDR3 DNA. A D gene is named only where the DNA matches it firmly. Size is omitted from some rows. Given values are once, few, many or a class for expanded clones.

>TRBV12-3/TRBV12-4|TRBJ2-5|-|few
CASRLGTKETQYF
TGTGCCAGCAGGCTAGGTACCAAAGAGACCCAGTACTTC
>TRBV19|TRBJ1-5|-|few
CASSARTVGQPQHF
TGTGCCAGTAGTGCCAGGACAGTTGGACAGCCCCAGCATTTT
>TRBV27|TRBJ2-7|-|-
CASSPAGGEQYF
TGTGCCAGCAGTCCCGCCGGAGGCGAGCAGTACTTC
>TRBV11-1|TRBJ2-6|TRBD1|-
CASQPGTGESGANVLTF
TGTGCCAGTCAGCCCGGGACAGGGGAATCCGGGGCCAACGTCCTGACTTTC
>TRBV6-5|TRBJ2-1|-|few
CASSYDSLYNEQFF
TGTGCCAGCAGTTACGATAGCCTATACAATGAGCAGTTCTTC
>TRBV2|TRBJ2-5|TRBD1|-
CASSPRQGAGETQYF
TGTGCCAGCAGTCCACGACAGGGGGCTGGGGAGACCCAGTACTTC
>TRBV6-2/TRBV6-3|TRBJ1-1|-|-
CASSDPWASEAFF
TGTGCCAGCAGTGACCCCTGGGCGTCGGAAGCTTTCTTT
>TRBV20-1|TRBJ2-3|-|few
CSAPKSRAASTDTQYF
TGCAGTGCTCCTAAAAGCCGGGCAGCCTCAACAGATACGCAGTATTTT
>TRBV18|TRBJ2-1|TRBD2|-
CASSPLTSGLYNEQFF
TGTGCCAGCTCACCTCTGACTAGCGGGCTTTACAATGAGCAGTTCTTC
>TRBV18|TRBJ1-6|TRBD1|-
CASSLNRGSPLHF
TGTGCCAGCTCACTAAACAGGGGTTCACCCCTCCACTTT
>TRBV7-2|TRBJ2-1|TRBD2|-
CASSLSMIAGDSQFF
TGTGCCAGCAGCTTGTCTATGATAGCGGGAGACTCGCAGTTCTTC
>TRBV27|TRBJ2-5|TRBD2|many
CASRGLAGAPTETQYF
TGTGCCAGCAGGGGACTAGCGGGAGCACCAACGGAGACCCAGTACTTC
>TRBV5-1|TRBJ1-1|-|many
CASSLLSGGNTEAFF
TGCGCCAGCAGCCTGTTGTCCGGCGGGAACACTGAAGCTTTCTTT
>TRBV12-3/TRBV12-4|TRBJ1-1|TRBD1|few
CASSNTQGARGTEAFF
TGTGCCAGCAGCAATACACAGGGGGCCCGCGGCACTGAAGCTTTCTTT
>TRBV24-1|TRBJ2-1|-|many
CATSAGARSSYNEQFF
TGTGCCACCAGTGCCGGGGCTCGAAGCTCCTACAATGAGCAGTTCTTC
>TRBV6-1|TRBJ1-6|TRBD1|-
CASSRTGTGNSPLHF
TGTGCCAGCAGTCGCACCGGGACAGGGAATTCACCCCTCCACTTT
>TRBV12-3/TRBV12-4|TRBJ1-1|-|few
CASRTTGQNTEAFF
TGTGCCAGCAGGACGACAGGCCAGAACACTGAAGCTTTCTTT
>TRBV6-2/TRBV6-3|TRBJ2-5|TRBD2|-
CASSYGGGSSETQYF
TGTGCCAGCAGTTACGGCGGCGGGAGTTCAGAGACCCAGTACTTC
>TRBV10-3|TRBJ1-5|-|-
CAISESSQPQHF
TGTGCCATCAGTGAGTCGAGCCAGCCCCAGCATTTT
>TRBV27|TRBJ2-7|TRBD2|few
CASSSRLAGHPYEQYF
TGTGCCAGCAGTTCCAGACTAGCGGGACACCCCTACGAGCAGTACTTC
>TRBV7-2|TRBJ1-1|-|-
CASRLTELNTEAFF
TGTGCCAGCAGATTAACAGAGCTGAACACTGAAGCTTTCTTT
>TRBV2|TRBJ1-5|-|many
CASSGGTYQPQHF
TGTGCCAGCAGTGGTGGGACATATCAGCCCCAGCATTTT
>TRBV28|TRBJ2-7|-|-
CASRPSGGTYEQYF
TGTGCCAGCAGGCCCTCCGGGGGAACCTACGAGCAGTACTTC
>TRBV7-2|TRBJ1-3|-|many
CASSLVSGNTIYF
TGTGCCAGCAGCTTAGTCTCTGGAAACACCATATATTTT
>TRBV7-2|TRBJ2-7|-|-
CASSASAGSSYEQYF
TGTGCCAGCAGCGCTTCTGCGGGGTCCTCCTACGAGCAGTACTTC
>TRBV20-1|TRBJ2-1|TRBD2|-
CSAPLAGGRGSYEQFF
TGCAGTGCCCCCCTAGCGGGAGGGAGGGGTAGCTATGAGCAGTTCTTC
>TRBV19|TRBJ1-5|TRBD1|few
CASTEQGNPNQPQHF
TGTGCCAGTACTGAACAGGGGAATCCTAATCAGCCCCAGCATTTT
>TRBV10-2|TRBJ1-6|TRBD1|many
CASSEGQGYSPLHF
TGCGCCAGCAGTGAGGGACAGGGGTATTCACCCCTCCACTTT
>TRBV5-1|TRBJ2-2|TRBD1|many
CASRQGMTGELFF
TGCGCCAGCAGACAGGGGATGACCGGGGAGCTGTTTTTT
>TRBV29-1|TRBJ2-7|-|-
CSVEDPEDEQYF
TGCAGCGTTGAAGATCCGGAGGACGAGCAGTACTTC
>TRBV7-9|TRBJ2-5|-|-
CASSFWRGYQETQYF
-
>TRBV27|TRBJ2-7|-|few
CASSLREGTYEQYF
TGTGCCAGCAGTCTCCGAGAAGGGACGTACGAGCAGTACTTC
>TRBV24-1|TRBJ2-5|-|-
CATSGLAAEETQYF
TGTGCCACCAGTGGATTGGCAGCCGAAGAGACCCAGTACTTC
>TRBV29-1|TRBJ1-1|TRBD1|-
CSVENRGNTEAFF
TGCAGCGTTGAAAACAGGGGTAACACTGAAGCTTTCTTT
>TRBV12-3/TRBV12-4|TRBJ2-2|TRBD2|many
CASSLAGGNTGELFF
TGTGCCAGCAGTCTAGCGGGGGGGAACACCGGGGAGCTGTTTTTT
>TRBV7-9|TRBJ2-6|-|few
CASIPGGSGANVLTF
TGTGCCAGCATACCCGGGGGTTCTGGGGCCAACGTCCTGACTTTC
>TRBV7-2|TRBJ1-4|-|-
CASSLQTEVFEKLFF
TGTGCCAGCAGCTTACAGACAGAAGTTTTTGAAAAACTGTTTTTT
>TRBV27|TRBJ1-6|TRBD1|many
CASSLGQGDNSPLHF
TGTGCCAGCAGTTTGGGCCAGGGGGATAATTCACCCCTCCACTTT
>TRBV7-9|TRBJ1-1|-|few
CASSLAEYTEAFF
TGTGCCAGCAGCTTAGCAGAGTACACTGAAGCTTTCTTT
>TRBV28|TRBJ2-7|-|many
CASSAPFGASSYEQYF
TGTGCCAGCAGTGCCCCCTTTGGGGCCAGCTCCTACGAGCAGTACTTC
>TRBV20-1|TRBJ1-5|TRBD1|-
CFARDQTGETQPQHF
TGCTTTGCTAGAGATCAAACAGGGGAGACTCAGCCCCAGCATTTT
>TRBV6-2/TRBV6-3|TRBJ1-5|TRBD1|few
CASSPQTGVWQPQHF
TGTGCCAGCAGTCCACAGACAGGGGTATGGCAGCCCCAGCATTTT
>TRBV7-2|TRBJ1-4|-|few
CASSLETSTEKLFF
TGTGCCAGCAGCCTAGAGACTAGCACAGAAAAACTGTTTTTT
>TRBV15|TRBJ2-7|-|few
CATSKQYF
TGTGCCACCAGCAAGCAGTACTTC
>TRBV20-1|TRBJ2-7|-|few
CSARPKGGYEQYF
TGCAGTGCGAGGCCAAAGGGGGGCTACGAGCAGTACTTC
>TRBV11-2|TRBJ2-1|-|many
CASSLDGMGGGKSYNEQFF
TGTGCCAGCAGCTTAGATGGGATGGGGGGGGGCAAGTCCTACAATGAGCAGTTCTTC
>TRBV27|TRBJ2-3|-|many
CASSFGSGHGEQYF
TGTGCCAGCAGTTTCGGTAGCGGCCATGGGGAGCAGTATTTT
>TRBV5-6|TRBJ2-1|TRBD2|many
CASSLVASGHNEQFF
TGTGCCAGCAGCTTGGTAGCTAGCGGCCACAATGAGCAGTTCTTC